This entry describes one T cell receptor (beta chain). With V trimmed by 6 bases and J by 7 bases, 6 bases remained unmatched. Germline CDR1 and CDR2: LNHDA and SQIVND (reference sequence). The CDR3 sequence is 13 residues long. In the study's own analysis: Using reference gene primer amplification, nucleated cell counts were estimated. Here immunoSEQ multiplex PCR was the method, and the copy in TCRdb shows in-frame clones only, minus some. The V and J calls and clone size were taken over from that table, and D and trimming were inferred from the DNA. Of about 250,000 clones listed, about 86% are singletons. This sample was taken from a study of blood T cell repertoires in COVID-19. Across the study: Researchers got acute and convalescent COVID-19 samples from the United States, Italy and Spain. Nucleic acid was either cDNA or gDNA, and it came from T cells, B-cell-depleted T cells, or PBMCs.

A Seattle source enrolled patients during active infection and followed them longitudinally. The TCR originated in a person between 65 and 79 years old with COVID-19, enrolled during active disease. The source material was peripheral blood. V and J are TRBV19 and TRBJ2-1; 7 bases are shared with TRBD1. In DNA, the CDR3 is TGTGCCAGTAGGGAACAGGGGTCGAATGAGCAGTTCTTC. This sequence encodes CASREQGSNEQFF.